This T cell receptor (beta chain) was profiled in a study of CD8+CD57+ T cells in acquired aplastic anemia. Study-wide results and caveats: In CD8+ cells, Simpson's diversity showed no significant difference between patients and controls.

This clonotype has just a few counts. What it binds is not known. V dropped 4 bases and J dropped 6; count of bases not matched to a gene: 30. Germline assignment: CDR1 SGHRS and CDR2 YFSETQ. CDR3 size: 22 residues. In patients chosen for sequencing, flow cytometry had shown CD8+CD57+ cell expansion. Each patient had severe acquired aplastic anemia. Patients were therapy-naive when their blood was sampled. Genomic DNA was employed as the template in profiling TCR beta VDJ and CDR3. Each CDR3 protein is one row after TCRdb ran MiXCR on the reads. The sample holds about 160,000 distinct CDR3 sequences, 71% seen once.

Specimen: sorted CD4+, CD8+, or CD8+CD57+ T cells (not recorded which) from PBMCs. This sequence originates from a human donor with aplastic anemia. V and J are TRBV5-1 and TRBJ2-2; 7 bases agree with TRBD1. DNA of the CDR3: TGCGCCAGCAGCCAGGGCCCTCCCGGGACAGATCTATATCCCCCGGAGTCCGGGGAGCTGTTTTTT. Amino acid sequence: CASSQGPPGTDLYPPESGELFF. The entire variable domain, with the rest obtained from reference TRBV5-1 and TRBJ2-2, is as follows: KAGVTQTPRYLIKTRGQQVTLSCSPISGHRSVSWYQQTPGQGLQFLFEYFSETQRNKGNFPGRFSGRQFSNSRSEMNVSTLELGDSALYLCASSQGPPGTDLYPPESGELFFGEGSRLTVL.